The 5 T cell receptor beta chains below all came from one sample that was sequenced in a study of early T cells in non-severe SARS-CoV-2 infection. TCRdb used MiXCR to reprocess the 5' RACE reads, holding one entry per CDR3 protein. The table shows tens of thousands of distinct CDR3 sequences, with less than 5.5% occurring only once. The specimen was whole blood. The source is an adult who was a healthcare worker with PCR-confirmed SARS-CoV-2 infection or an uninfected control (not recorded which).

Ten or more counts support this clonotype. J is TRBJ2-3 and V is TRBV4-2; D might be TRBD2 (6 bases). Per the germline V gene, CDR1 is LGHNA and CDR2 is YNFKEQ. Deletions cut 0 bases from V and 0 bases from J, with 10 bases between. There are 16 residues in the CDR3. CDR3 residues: CASSQDQLASTDTQYF. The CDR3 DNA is TGTGCCAGCAGCCAAGATCAGCTAGCGAGCACAGATACGCAGTATTTT.

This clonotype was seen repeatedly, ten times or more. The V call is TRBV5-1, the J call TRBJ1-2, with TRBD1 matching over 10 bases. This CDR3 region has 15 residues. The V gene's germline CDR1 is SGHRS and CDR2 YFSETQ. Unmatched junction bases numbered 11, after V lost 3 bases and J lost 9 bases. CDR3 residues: CASSSTGGSARRYTF. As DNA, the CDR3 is TGCGCCAGCAGCTCGACAGGGGGCAGTGCTCGTCGCTACACCTTC.

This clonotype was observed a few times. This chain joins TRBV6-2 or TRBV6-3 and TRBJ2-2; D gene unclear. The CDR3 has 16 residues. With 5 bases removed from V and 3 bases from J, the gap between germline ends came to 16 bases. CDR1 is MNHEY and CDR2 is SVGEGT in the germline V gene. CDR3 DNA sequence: TGTGCCAGCAGTCCCCTCCCTCCGTCGGACACCGGGGAGCTGTTTTTT. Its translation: CASSPLPPSDTGELFF.

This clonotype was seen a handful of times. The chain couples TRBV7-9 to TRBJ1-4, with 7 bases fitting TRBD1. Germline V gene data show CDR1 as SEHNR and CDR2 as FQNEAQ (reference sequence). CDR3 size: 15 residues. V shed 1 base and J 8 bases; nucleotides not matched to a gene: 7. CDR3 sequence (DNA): TGTGCCAGCAGCTTAGGGGACAGCGCCCAGGAAAAACTGTTTTTT. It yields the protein CASSLGDSAQEKLFF.

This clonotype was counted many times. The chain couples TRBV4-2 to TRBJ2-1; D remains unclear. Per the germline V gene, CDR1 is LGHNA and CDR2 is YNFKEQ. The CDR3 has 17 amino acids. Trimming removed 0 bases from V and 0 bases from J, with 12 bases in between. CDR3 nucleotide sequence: TGTGCCAGCAGCCAAGAACCAGCTCCGAGCTCCTACAATGAGCAGTTCTTC. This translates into CASSQEPAPSSYNEQFF.